One and the same sample provided the 14 T cell receptor beta chains below, sequenced in a study of blood T cell repertoires in COVID-19. The assay was immunoSEQ multiplex PCR, and TCRdb's table has in-frame clones only and misses some. This table holds roughly 130,000 clones, 70% to 85% found once. The sequencing sample was made of peripheral blood. These receptors all stem from a woman between 50 and 59 years old with acute or convalescent COVID-19.

The J gene is TRBJ1-5, the V gene TRBV6-5, with D maybe TRBD1 (5 bases). V was clipped by 6 bases and J by 1 base, with 10 bases between them. The germline gives CDR1 MNHEY, CDR2 SVGAGI. The CDR3 totals 14 residues. Here the CDR3 reads CASRRGGSNQPQHF. CDR3 bases: TGTGCCAGCAGAAGGGGAGGCAGCAATCAGCCCCAGCATTTT.

The chain employs TRBV19 and TRBJ2-1; D uncertain. Germline lookup yields CDR1 LNHDA and CDR2 SQIVND (reference sequence). V dropped 7 bases and J dropped 0 bases, with 16 bases sitting between them. The CDR3 sequence is 16 residues long. The CDR3 sequence: CASTPRPLSSYNEQFF. The CDR3 nucleotides read TGTGCCAGTACCCCACGTCCATTGAGCTCCTACAATGAGCAGTTCTTC.

V is TRBV27 and J is TRBJ1-5; the D is unclear. CDR1 is MNHEY, CDR2 SMNVEV, per germline (reference sequence). Trimming cost V 3 bases and J 5 bases, with 14 bases left between them. The CDR3 loop spans 15 amino acids. The CDR3 here is CASSFFPNTDQPQHF. CDR3 bases: TGTGCCAGCAGTTTTTTTCCTAATACCGATCAGCCCCAGCATTTT.

The chain links TRBV30 to TRBJ1-1; the match to TRBD1 covers 8 bases. The CDR3 loop spans 15 amino acids. Germline values: CDR1 GTSNPN, CDR2 SVGIG (reference sequence). Trimming at V came to 2 bases and at J to 1 base, leaving 6 bases not matched to a gene. The CDR3, as DNA: TGTGCCTGGAGTTGGCAGGGGGCGAGGAACACTGAAGCTTTCTTT. Residues: CAWSWQGARNTEAFF.

This sequence joins TRBV29-1 and TRBJ1-5; 10 bases are a match to TRBD1. Germline CDR1 reads SQVTM; CDR2 reads ANQGSEA. The CDR3 sequence is 14 residues long. Trimming cost V 6 bases and J 2 bases; bases outside gene matches: 4. CDR3 sequence: CSVGDRGGNQPQHF. CDR3 nucleotides: TGCAGCGTCGGGGACAGGGGCGGCAATCAGCCCCAGCATTTT.

The chain has TRBV12-3 or TRBV12-4 and TRBJ2-7; unclear D gene. The CDR3 extends over 11 amino acids. The V and J ends lost 1 base and 6 bases respectively, with 4 bases between them. DNA for the CDR3: TGTGCCAGCAGTTTAGGGAGCGAGCAGTACTTC. It is translated as CASSLGSEQYF.

This clone was found a few times. V usage is TRBV28 and J usage is TRBJ1-5, with D perhaps matching TRBD1 (5 bases). Germline CDR1 reads MDHEN; CDR2 reads SYDVKM. The CDR3 length is 14 residues. Deletions cut 2 bases from V and 7 bases from J, with 12 bases between. This CDR3 is CASSLSLRGQPQHF. In DNA, the CDR3 is TGTGCCAGCAGTTTAAGTTTGCGGGGCCAGCCCCAGCATTTT.

This chain connects TRBV2 to TRBJ2-3; maybe TRBD2 (6 bases). Germline V gene lookup returns CDR1 SNHLY and CDR2 FYNNEI. V was shortened by 3 bases and J by 0 bases, with 10 bases between the two germline ends. The CDR3 is 15 amino acids. Written as DNA, the CDR3 is TGTGCCAGCAGTGAGGACTACTCTAGCACAGATACGCAGTATTTT. Translating it yields CASSEDYSSTDTQYF.

This chain joins TRBV4-1 and TRBJ2-1; 9 bases are shared with TRBD1. Germline V CDR1 and CDR2: MGHRA, YSYEKL. The CDR3 has 14 residues. Trimming took 6 bases from V and 4 from J; bases not matched to a gene: 4. The CDR3 reads CASRDRGPYNEQFF. CDR3 coding DNA: TGCGCCAGCAGGGACAGGGGCCCTTACAATGAGCAGTTCTTC.

J is TRBJ2-5 and V is TRBV6-1, with D possibly being TRBD1 (5 bases). The CDR3 spans 13 residues. Looked up from germline, CDR1 is MNHNS and CDR2 is SASEGT. The ends were cut back, 3 bases at V and 7 bases at J, with 12 bases in the middle. The CDR3: CASSEDLRGTQYF. Here the CDR3 DNA reads TGTGCCAGCAGTGAGGACCTAAGGGGGACCCAGTACTTC.

This clone appeared a few times. The same CDR3 is also encoded by other DNA sequences in this sample. The chain recombines TRBV20-1 with TRBJ1-1; D remains ambiguous. V lost 3 bases, J lost 1 base, and 3 bases lay in between. The length of the CDR3 is 11 residues. The germline gives CDR1 DFQATT, CDR2 SNEGSKA (reference sequence). This CDR3 is CSARRNTEAFF. In nucleotides, the CDR3 is TGCAGTGCTAGGAGGAACACTGAAGCTTTCTTT.

This clone has at least ten counts. This rearrangement joins TRBV2 to TRBJ2-7; 7 nucleotides align to TRBD1. There are 13 residues in the CDR3. In germline, CDR1 is SNHLY, CDR2 FYNNEI. V was clipped by 1 base and J by 9 bases; unmatched bases: 6. The CDR3 protein is CASSEDYRGAQYF. The CDR3 nucleotides read TGTGCCAGCAGTGAAGACTACAGGGGCGCGCAGTACTTC.

The CDR3 DNA is TGTGCCAGCAGCTGGGGGGGTCAGCCCCAGCATTTT. Translated: CASSWGGQPQHF. V gene TRBV2 combines with J gene TRBJ1-5; maybe TRBD1 (5 bases). CDR1 SNHLY and CDR2 FYNNEI come from the germline V gene. The V end was cut by 6 bases, the J end by 6 bases, with 9 bases between. The CDR3 has 12 residues.

The rearrangement uses TRBV5-1 and TRBJ2-7, with D uncertain. Germline V gene sequence: CDR1 SGHRS, CDR2 YFSETQ. The length of the CDR3 is 12 residues. The V end was cut by 0 bases, the J end by 5 bases, with 6 bases between. This CDR3 is CASSLVPDEQYF. In nucleotides, the CDR3 is TGCGCCAGCAGCTTGGTTCCGGACGAGCAGTACTTC.